The rows below give T cell receptor beta chains drawn from one sample of a study of graft-versus-host responses after intestinal transplantation. The table came from immunoSEQ multiplex PCR; TCRdb's copy has only in-frame clones and leaves some out. The sample carries fewer than 65,000 clones, approximately 88% recorded once. No antigen has been identified for these receptors. This specimen was unstimulated CD4+ T cells sorted from spleen or lymph node cells, taken before transplant. The receptors originated from a human donor who was the organ donor for an intestinal transplant. Both conserved end residues are part of each CDR3.

v_gene,j_gene,CDR3aa
TRBV19,TRBJ2-1,CASRGLAGEGEQFF
TRBV7-9,TRBJ1-2,CASSFSGNYGYTF
TRBV5-1,TRBJ2-2,CASSQRTGTGELFF
TRBV6-1,TRBJ1-5,CASSGSGGQGYRPQHF
TRBV14,TRBJ2-1,CASSQGGSGLLYNEQFF
TRBV28,TRBJ2-7,CASSLWQGGSEQYF
TRBV7-8,TRBJ1-5,CASSPYSQPQHF
TRBV5-1,TRBJ2-7,CASSGTSYEQYF
TRBV6-4,TRBJ2-7,CASSEAMGRGYEQYF
TRBV7-9,TRBJ1-2,CASSRPGQGNYGYTF
TRBV5-1,TRBJ1-2,CASSLSAGGYTF
TRBV2,TRBJ2-3,CAGRTSPSTDTQYF
TRBV10-2,TRBJ2-3,CASTGGDTQYF
TRBV29-1,TRBJ2-3,CSVEGLAEGDTQYF
TRBV5-4,TRBJ2-7,CASSPGGGSYEQYF
TRBV18,TRBJ2-2,CASSQQGYGELFF
TRBV28,TRBJ1-1,CASSPDTGLGEAFF
TRBV28,TRBJ2-1,CASTIERYNEQFF
TRBV30,TRBJ2-3,CAWSSLATQYF
TRBV14,TRBJ1-4,CASSQLRGLYNEKLFF